This T cell receptor beta chain was captured by sequencing in a study of cytomegalovirus exposure and HLA in healthy donors. This clone occurred a few times. Primers: 60 Vbeta forward and 13 Jbeta reverse. Only in-frame clones appear in the TCRdb table, and some are missing; sequencing was by immunoSEQ multiplex PCR. The data show about 260,000 clones, with more than 55% seen just once and 2% to 2.5% held by the top ten. The germline V and J ends were trimmed by 1 base and 7 bases, with 11 bases remaining between them. The CDR3 is 13 residues long. The germline V gene has CDR1 MNHEY and CDR2 SVGAGI. The sequence was obtained from a female donor in good health and CMV-seronegative. Sample: PBMCs. The chain uses TRBV6-5 and TRBJ2-7, with D possibly TRBD1 on 6 matching bases. The CDR3, as DNA: TGTGCCAGCAGTTACTTGGGGGCCTGGGAGCAGTACTTC. As protein: CASSYLGAWEQYF.